These T cell receptor beta chains were read from a single sample in a study of OX40 agonist ivuxolimab in advanced cancers. Some clones are missing from TCRdb's copy, which holds only in-frame ones; the method was immunoSEQ multiplex PCR. The data contain some 39,000 clones, 80% to 90% of them seen just once; the ten biggest clones take up 2.6%. Sequencing used CD4+ or CD8+ T cells sorted from blood, obtained in a trial of the OX40 agonist ivuxolimab. The receptors stem from an adult with an advanced solid tumor such as melanoma, head and neck, liver or kidney cancer. Both conserved end residues are part of each CDR3. Each record gives: D gene, V gene, J gene, clone size, CDR3 DNA, CDR3 protein. A D gene is named only where the DNA matches it firmly. Size is stated for part of the rows, as once, few or many counts, or as a class when the clone is expanded.

>-|TRBV5-8|TRBJ2-7|-
TGTGCCAGCAGCCACCGGACGGACGACGAGCAGTACTTC
CASSHRTDDEQYF
>-|TRBV6-5|TRBJ1-5|-
TGTGCCAGCAGGGCGACGCCCCAGCATTTT
CASRATPQHF
>TRBD2|TRBV4-3|TRBJ2-3|-
TGCGCCAGCAGCCAAGAGGGACTAGCGGGAGCGGGCACAGATACGCAGTATTTT
CASSQEGLAGAGTDTQYF
>-|TRBV7-9|TRBJ1-2|-
TGTGCCAGCAGCCCCCTTGGCTACACCTTC
CASSPLGYTF
>-|TRBV11-3|TRBJ1-6|-
TGTGCCAGCAGCCGCCGGGACATCGGGTCACCCCTCCACTTT
CASSRRDIGSPLHF
>TRBD1|TRBV6-1|TRBJ1-3|few
TGTGCCAGCAGTGTACAGGGGGCGACCACTGGAAACACCATATATTTT
CASSVQGATTGNTIYF
>-|TRBV7-2|TRBJ1-2|-
TGTGCCAGCAGCTTACGAGGGGCAGGCTATGGCTACACCTTC
CASSLRGAGYGYTF
>-|TRBV5-1|TRBJ2-3|-
TGCGCCAGCAGCCGTGAACAAGGGTCGGATACGCAGTATTTT
CASSREQGSDTQYF
>-|TRBV18|TRBJ1-1|-
TGTGCCAGCTCACCACCTGACGGGTACTTCGCTGAAGCTTTCTTT
CASSPPDGYFAEAFF
>-|TRBV5-8|TRBJ1-2|-
TGTGCCAGCAGCTTGGCCCCAGGAGCGGGATCCTATGGCTACACCTTC
CASSLAPGAGSYGYTF
>-|TRBV6-1|TRBJ2-2|-
TGTGCCAGCAGTGTATATGGAGGAACCGGGGAGCTGTTTTTT
CASSVYGGTGELFF
>-|TRBV10-3|TRBJ1-1|-
TGTGCCATCTCGGGACAACAGAACACTGAAGCTTTCTTT
CAISGQQNTEAFF
>-|TRBV6-6|TRBJ1-2|-
TGTGCCAGCAGTTACTCGGGGGGGGATGGCTACACCTTC
CASSYSGGDGYTF
>TRBD1|TRBV2|TRBJ1-1|few
TGTGCCAGCAGTGAAATGGGGACAGATGTGAACACTGAAGCTTTCTTT
CASSEMGTDVNTEAFF
>-|TRBV11-3|TRBJ1-3|few
TGTGCCAGCAGCTCAGGAGGAAACACCATATATTTT
CASSSGGNTIYF
>-|TRBV5-4|TRBJ1-6|-
TGTGCCAGCAGCTTGTACCCCGAGAGGGCGAATTCACCCCTCCACTTT
CASSLYPERANSPLHF
>TRBD1|TRBV6-1|TRBJ1-2|-
TGTGCCAGCAGAGTGACAGGGGAACTTGGCTACACCTTC
CASRVTGELGYTF